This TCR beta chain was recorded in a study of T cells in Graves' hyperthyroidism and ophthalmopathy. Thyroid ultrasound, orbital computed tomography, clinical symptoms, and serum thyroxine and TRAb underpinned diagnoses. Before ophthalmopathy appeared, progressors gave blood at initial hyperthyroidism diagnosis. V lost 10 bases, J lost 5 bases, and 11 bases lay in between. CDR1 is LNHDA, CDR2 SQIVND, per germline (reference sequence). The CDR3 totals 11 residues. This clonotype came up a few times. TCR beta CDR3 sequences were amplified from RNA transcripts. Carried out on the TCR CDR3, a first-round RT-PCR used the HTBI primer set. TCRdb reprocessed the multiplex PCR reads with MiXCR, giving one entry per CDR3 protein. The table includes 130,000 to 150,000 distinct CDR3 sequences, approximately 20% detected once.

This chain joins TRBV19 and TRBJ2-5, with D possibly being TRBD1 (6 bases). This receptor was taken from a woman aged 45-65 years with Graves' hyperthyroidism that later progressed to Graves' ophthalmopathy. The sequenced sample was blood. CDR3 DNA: TGTGCCACGGGACAAGGGGAGACCCAGTACTTC. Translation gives CATGQGETQYF.